This entry lists 32 T cell receptor beta chains sequenced from one sample in a study of blood T cell repertoires in COVID-19. The data were produced by immunoSEQ multiplex PCR, yet TCRdb's version contains in-frame clones alone and is incomplete. The table records 200,000 to 300,000 clones, around 85% of them present only once. Sample: peripheral blood. The receptors come from a woman older than 75 with acute or convalescent COVID-19.

The V call is TRBV27, the J call TRBJ2-1; D unclear. CDR1 is MNHEY and CDR2 is SMNVEV in the germline V gene (reference sequence). The CDR3 loop spans 14 amino acids. V lost 5 bases and J 2 bases, leaving 10 bases between the germline ends. The CDR3 protein is CASSSAQTYNEQFF. CDR3 in DNA: TGTGCCAGCAGTAGCGCCCAGACCTACAATGAGCAGTTCTTC.

This clone was detected once. This chain uses TRBV6-5 with TRBJ1-2, with 7 bases fitting TRBD1. This CDR3 spans 13 amino acids. Germline values: CDR1 MNHEY, CDR2 SVGAGI. Unmatched junction bases numbered 11, after V lost 9 bases and J lost 7 bases. The DNA of the CDR3 is TGTGCCAGTGTTGATAGGGGGCTGCTTGGCTACACCTTC. It codes for CASVDRGLLGYTF.

The rearrangement links TRBV3-1 (or the pseudogene TRBV3-2) to TRBJ2-5; D is possibly TRBD2 (7 bases). The ends were cut back, 0 bases at V and 6 bases at J, with 20 bases in the middle. Germline CDR1 LGHDT, CDR2 YNNKEL (reference sequence). This CDR3 comprises 17 residues. The DNA of the CDR3 is TGTGCCAGCAGCCAAGATCCGGGGGGACAAGGTTTAAAGACCCAGTACTTC. Residues: CASSQDPGGQGLKTQYF.

The rearrangement links TRBV5-1 to TRBJ2-5, with a possible D match to TRBD1 (5 bases). The ends were cut back, 0 bases at V and 5 bases at J, with 11 bases in the middle. CDR3 length: 14 amino acids. Germline V lookup: CDR1 SGHRS, CDR2 YFSETQ. The CDR3 DNA follows: TGCGCCAGCAGCTTGGGGACGCAGGGTGAGACCCAGTACTTC. Translating it yields CASSLGTQGETQYF.

This rearrangement joins TRBV7-9 to TRBJ1-1; 7 bases are shared with TRBD1. From germline, CDR1 is SEHNR and CDR2 FQNEAQ (reference sequence). Unmatched junction bases numbered 5, after V lost 3 bases and J lost 1 base. The CDR3 length is 15 residues. As DNA, the CDR3 is TGTGCCAGCAGCTTTACAGGGGTTCCGAACACTGAAGCTTTCTTT. Its translation is CASSFTGVPNTEAFF.

The genes are TRBV2 and TRBJ2-6; TRBD2 might be the D (6 bases). With 10 bases removed from V and 4 bases from J, the gap between germline ends came to 11 bases. CDR3 length: 13 residues. Germline V CDR1 and CDR2: SNHLY, FYNNEI. CDR3 DNA sequence: TGTGCCACCGGGGGAGTGGGGGCCAACGTCCTGACTTTC. It specifies CATGGVGANVLTF.

This clone was picked up one time. The CDR3: CSVEVQGEELFF. The CDR3 DNA reads as TGCAGCGTTGAAGTACAGGGAGAGGAGCTGTTTTTT. The V gene is TRBV29-1, the J gene TRBJ2-2; the D gene is possibly TRBD1 (6 bases). V lost 1 base, J lost 10 bases, and 10 bases lay in between. There are 12 residues in the CDR3. Germline V gene sequence: CDR1 SQVTM, CDR2 ANQGSEA.

The chain's CDR3 is CASRQAGTGFSGQYF. The CDR3, as DNA: TGTGCCAGCAGACAAGCCGGGACAGGGTTTAGCGGGCAGTACTTC. The chain joins TRBV28 to TRBJ2-7; 9 bases agree with TRBD1. The germline V gene has CDR1 MDHEN and CDR2 SYDVKM. J lost 9 bases, V lost 6 bases, and 15 bases had no gene match. The CDR3 runs to 15 residues.

The chain couples TRBV7-2 to TRBJ2-5; TRBD1 matches 8 bases. The CDR3 is 16 residues long. The V gene end was trimmed by 4 bases and the J gene end by 5 bases; junction bases not matched to a gene: 12. CDR1 and CDR2 from the germline V gene are SGHTA and FQGNSA. CDR3 loop: CASSSMDRVATETQYF. The CDR3, as DNA: TGTGCCAGCAGCTCCATGGACAGGGTGGCAACGGAGACCCAGTACTTC.

This clone showed up just once. This rearrangement joins TRBV5-1 to TRBJ1-4, with 7 nucleotides matching TRBD1. This CDR3 comprises 13 residues. The trim removed 8 bases at V and 7 bases at J, leaving 8 bases unmatched. CDR1 and CDR2 (germline): SGHRS, YFSETQ. CDR3 DNA sequence: TGCGCCAGTACCAGGGGGAAGGGTGAAAAACTGTTTTTT. The encoded protein is CASTRGKGEKLFF.

The rearrangement uses TRBV6-6 and TRBJ1-5; 7 bases line up with TRBD1. Germline V gene sequence: CDR1 MNHNY, CDR2 SVGAGI (reference sequence). V gave up 6 bases and J gave up 5 bases; unmatched junction bases: 7. The CDR3 is made up of 14 amino acids. The CDR3 DNA sequence: TGTGCCAGCAGCGCAGACAGGGACGATCAGCCCCAGCATTTT. It codes for CASSADRDDQPQHF.

This clone was seen only a few times. This chain joins TRBV19 and TRBJ1-5; D not certain. V was pared by 4 bases and J by 4 bases, with 8 bases between. Germline CDR1 LNHDA, CDR2 SQIVND (reference sequence). The CDR3 totals 13 residues. The CDR3 sequence is CASSTRDNQPQHF. The DNA for the CDR3 is TGTGCCAGTAGTACGCGGGATAATCAGCCCCAGCATTTT.

This rearrangement joins TRBV18 to TRBJ1-1; no firm D call. Germline assignment: CDR1 KGHSH and CDR2 LQKENI. Trimming left V 0 bases short and J 4 bases short, with 9 bases between. This CDR3 contains 14 residues. CDR3 DNA: TGTGCCAGCTCACCACCCTCGGGGTCCACTGAAGCTTTCTTT. Its protein is CASSPPSGSTEAFF.

Here the CDR3 reads CASSLGRLTGDEQYF. CDR3 sequence (DNA): TGTGCCAGCAGCTTGGGACGACTAACAGGGGACGAGCAGTACTTC. The gene calls are TRBV5-6 and TRBJ2-7, with 7 nucleotides matching TRBD1. CDR1 SGHDT and CDR2 YYEEEE come from the germline V gene. Trimming removed 0 bases from V and 5 bases from J; junction bases left unmatched: 8. The CDR3 is made up of 15 amino acids.

The chain recombines TRBV19 with TRBJ1-4; 7 bases align to TRBD1. J gave up 4 bases and V 4 bases, and 6 bases lay outside the gene matches. CDR1 is LNHDA and CDR2 is SQIVND in the germline V gene (reference sequence). The CDR3 contains 15 residues. CDR3 sequence: CASSSPGQINEKLFF. The DNA for the CDR3 is TGTGCCAGTAGTAGTCCGGGACAGATTAATGAAAAACTGTTTTTT.

J is TRBJ1-1 and V is TRBV19; perhaps TRBD1 as D (6 bases). Trimming took 8 bases from V and 1 from J, leaving 11 bases between them. From germline, CDR1 is LNHDA and CDR2 SQIVND (reference sequence). The CDR3 length is 13 residues. The DNA for the CDR3 is TGTGCCAGTGACAGGAGTTGGAACACTGAAGCTTTCTTT. The encoded protein is CASDRSWNTEAFF.

The gene calls are TRBV5-5 and TRBJ1-1, with TRBD1 matching over 7 bases. The CDR3 is 15 residues long. The J segment lost 3 bases and the V segment lost 3 bases, leaving 8 bases of the junction unmatched. Germline CDR1 is SGHKS and CDR2 is YYEKEE (reference sequence). The CDR3 nucleotides read TGTGCCAGCAGCTCCCAGACAGGGTGGGACACTGAAGCTTTCTTT. This translates into CASSSQTGWDTEAFF.

This chain links TRBV30 with TRBJ1-5, with TRBD1 identical over 8 bases. The V gene end was trimmed by 1 base and the J gene end by 4 bases; junction bases not matched to a gene: 6. Per germline, CDR1 GTSNPN and CDR2 SVGIG (reference sequence). This CDR3 comprises 15 residues. CDR3 sequence: CAWSARTGGNQPQHF. CDR3 DNA sequence: TGTGCCTGGAGTGCTAGAACAGGGGGTAATCAGCCCCAGCATTTT.

This rearrangement joins TRBV11-3 to TRBJ2-3; 7 bases fit TRBD1. CDR3 length: 16 residues. CDR1 and CDR2 (germline): SGHNT, YENEEA. Trimming at V came to 5 bases and at J to 2 bases, leaving 10 bases not matched to a gene. Here the CDR3 reads CASSLGTDGNTDTQYF. In DNA, the CDR3 is TGTGCCAGCAGCCTCGGGACAGATGGCAACACAGATACGCAGTATTTT.

The chain's CDR3 is CASSVPGGPSYNEQFF. CDR3 DNA sequence: TGTGCCAGCAGCGTCCCGGGGGGGCCCTCCTACAATGAGCAGTTCTTC. V is TRBV11-2 and J is TRBJ2-1, with 8 positions matching TRBD2. Germline CDR1 SGHAT, CDR2 FQNNGV. The CDR3 sequence is 16 residues long. With 5 bases clipped from V and 0 bases from J, the junction kept 6 bases outside the gene matches.

The chain uses TRBV28 and TRBJ1-3, with D possibly matching TRBD1 (5 bases). The CDR3 runs to 13 residues. Trimming left V 10 bases short and J 5 bases short, with 15 bases between. Germline assignment: CDR1 MDHEN and CDR2 SYDVKM. This CDR3 is CATLGGGRNTIYF. CDR3 bases: TGTGCCACCCTGGGGGGGGGTCGAAACACCATATATTTT.

The V call is TRBV15, the J call TRBJ1-3; D is unresolved. Deletions cut 5 bases from V and 2 bases from J, with 7 bases between. The CDR3 runs 13 residues. Germline lookup yields CDR1 LNHNV and CDR2 YYDKDF (reference sequence). CDR3 loop: CATSPGTGNTIYF. The CDR3 nucleotides are TGTGCCACCAGCCCGGGGACTGGAAACACCATATATTTT.

V usage is TRBV3-1 (or the pseudogene TRBV3-2) and J usage is TRBJ2-1, with 10 nucleotides matching TRBD1. The CDR3 contains 18 residues. J gave up 3 bases and V 5 bases, and 13 bases lay outside the gene matches. Germline V lookup: CDR1 LGHDT, CDR2 YNNKEL (reference sequence). CDR3 bases: TGTGCCAGCAGCTCACCTATCCCCGGGACAGGGGTCTACAATGAGCAGTTCTTC. Translated, it gives CASSSPIPGTGVYNEQFF.

The chain carries TRBV10-2 and TRBJ1-5; D gene ambiguous. Trimming stripped 5 bases from V and 0 bases from J, with 11 bases between. The CDR3 is 15 residues long. Germline values: CDR1 WSHSY, CDR2 SAAADI. As DNA, the CDR3 is TGCGCCAGCAGTTTGGGCACTAGTAGCAATCAGCCCCAGCATTTT. It specifies CASSLGTSSNQPQHF.

The chain links TRBV7-8 to TRBJ2-4; TRBD2 is a possible D gene (5 bases). The CDR3 covers 15 residues. Trimming left V 3 bases short and J 2 bases short, with 11 bases between. Germline lookup yields CDR1 SGHVS and CDR2 FQNEAQ. The chain's CDR3 is CASSFSGVTKNIQYF. The CDR3, as DNA: TGTGCCAGCAGCTTTTCCGGGGTGACCAAAAACATTCAGTACTTC.

The chain couples TRBV28 to TRBJ2-1, with 8 bases lining up with TRBD2. Germline V gene lookup returns CDR1 MDHEN and CDR2 SYDVKM. This CDR3 comprises 12 residues. V was clipped by 2 bases and J by 14 bases; unmatched bases: 5. The CDR3 is CASSLPGTREFF. CDR3 sequence (DNA): TGTGCCAGCAGTTTACCCGGGACTAGGGAGTTCTTC.

This rearrangement joins TRBV5-1 to TRBJ1-2; TRBD1 aligns across 10 bases. Trimming removed 4 bases from V and 4 bases from J; junction bases left unmatched: 13. CDR3 length: 17 amino acids. Germline CDR1 reads SGHRS; CDR2 reads YFSETQ. This chain's CDR3 is CASSLGQGVNIGYGYTF. The CDR3 DNA follows: TGCGCCAGCAGCCTCGGACAGGGGGTTAATATAGGCTATGGCTACACCTTC.

The rearrangement links TRBV12-5 to TRBJ2-7; 7 bases fit TRBD2. CDR3 length: 18 residues. The V gene's germline CDR1 is LGHNT and CDR2 FRNRAP. V lost 1 base, J lost 3 bases, and 15 bases stayed unmatched. CDR3 protein: CASGLGLPWGGEFYEQYF. The CDR3 coding sequence is TGTGCTAGTGGTTTGGGACTCCCTTGGGGAGGGGAGTTCTACGAGCAGTACTTC. Combining the CDR3 with reference TRBV12-5 and TRBJ2-7 gives the whole variable domain DARVTQTPRHKVTEMGQEVTMRCQPILGHNTVFWYRQTMMQGLELLAYFRNRAPLDDSGMPKDRFSAEMPDATLATLKIQPSEPRDSAVYFCASGLGLPWGGEFYEQYFGPGTRLTVT.

A single count supports this clone. The chain links TRBV27 to TRBJ1-2, with 8 bases identical to TRBD1. The V and J ends lost 6 bases and 8 bases, in that order; junction bases with no gene match: 11. The CDR3 sequence is 14 residues long. In germline, CDR1 is MNHEY, CDR2 SMNVEV (reference sequence). The CDR3 bases are TGTGCCAGCAGAGCCCATGACAGGGGTGGAGGCTACACCTTC. It is translated as CASRAHDRGGGYTF.

The rearrangement joins TRBV25-1 to TRBJ2-5, with D possibly being TRBD1 (5 bases). This CDR3 has 14 amino acids. Germline CDR1 is MGHDK and CDR2 is SYGVNS. The V gene lost 6 bases and the J gene lost 2 bases, with 13 bases spanning the gap. CDR3 amino acids: CASSEVGQQETQYF. DNA for the CDR3: TGTGCCAGCAGCGAAGTTGGACAACAAGAGACCCAGTACTTC.

The chain carries TRBV27 and TRBJ2-7; 8 bases are a match to TRBD2. J was trimmed by 2 bases and V by 5 bases; bases with no gene match: 8. This CDR3 has 15 residues. From germline, CDR1 is MNHEY and CDR2 SMNVEV (reference sequence). The CDR3 nucleotides are TGTGCCAGCAGTGGCACGGGACTAGGAGCCTACGAGCAGTACTTC. Amino acids: CASSGTGLGAYEQYF.

The gene calls are TRBV29-1 and TRBJ2-5; tentative D call: TRBD1 (5 bases). Germline-derived CDR1 and CDR2 are SQVTM and ANQGSEA. The CDR3 length is 14 residues. Trimming cost V 4 bases and J 5 bases, with 17 bases left between them. The CDR3 coding sequence is TGCAGCGTTGGAAAGGGGCTAAGTTGGGAGACCCAGTACTTC. It specifies CSVGKGLSWETQYF.